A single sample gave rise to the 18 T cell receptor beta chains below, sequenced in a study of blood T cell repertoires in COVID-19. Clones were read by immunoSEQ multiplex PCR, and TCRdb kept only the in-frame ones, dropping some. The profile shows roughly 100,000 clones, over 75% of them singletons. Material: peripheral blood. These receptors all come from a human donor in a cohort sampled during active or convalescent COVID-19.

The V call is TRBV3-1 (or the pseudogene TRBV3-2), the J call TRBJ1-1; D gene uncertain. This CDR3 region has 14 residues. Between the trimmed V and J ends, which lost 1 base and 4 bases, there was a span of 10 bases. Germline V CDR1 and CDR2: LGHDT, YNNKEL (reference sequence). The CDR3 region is CASSQVFRGTEAFF. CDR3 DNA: TGTGCCAGCAGCCAAGTATTTCGGGGCACTGAAGCTTTCTTT.

Written as DNA, the CDR3 is TGTGCCAGCAGCTTAGTTCGCAGGGGGGACACCATATATTTT. Protein product: CASSLVRRGDTIYF. This chain connects TRBV11-2 to TRBJ1-3; 7 nucleotides agree with TRBD1. In germline, CDR1 is SGHAT, CDR2 FQNNGV. Losses at the gene ends were 1 base for V and 8 bases for J; bases not matched to a gene: 5. CDR3 length equals 14 residues.

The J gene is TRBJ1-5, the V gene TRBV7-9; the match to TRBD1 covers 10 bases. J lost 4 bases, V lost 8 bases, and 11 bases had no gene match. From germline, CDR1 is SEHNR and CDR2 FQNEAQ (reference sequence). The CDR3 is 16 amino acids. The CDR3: CASGAAPGQGNQPQHF. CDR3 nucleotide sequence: TGTGCCAGCGGCGCTGCTCCGGGACAGGGGAATCAGCCCCAGCATTTT.

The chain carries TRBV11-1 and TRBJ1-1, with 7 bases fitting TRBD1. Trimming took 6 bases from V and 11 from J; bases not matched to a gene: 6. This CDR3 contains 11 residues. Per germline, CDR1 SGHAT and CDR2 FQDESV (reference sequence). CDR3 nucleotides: TGTGCCAGCAGTCTGACAGGGTCGGCTTTCTTT. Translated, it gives CASSLTGSAFF.

This CDR3 reads CASSSGLGQAQTTNEKLFF. The CDR3 DNA sequence: TGTGCCAGCAGTTCTGGCTTGGGACAGGCCCAAACAACTAATGAAAAACTGTTTTTT. The V and J genes are TRBV7-9 and TRBJ1-4; 8 nucleotides match TRBD1. Unmatched junction bases numbered 15, after V lost 6 bases and J lost 0 bases. The V gene's germline CDR1 is SEHNR and CDR2 FQNEAQ (reference sequence). The length of the CDR3 is 19 residues.

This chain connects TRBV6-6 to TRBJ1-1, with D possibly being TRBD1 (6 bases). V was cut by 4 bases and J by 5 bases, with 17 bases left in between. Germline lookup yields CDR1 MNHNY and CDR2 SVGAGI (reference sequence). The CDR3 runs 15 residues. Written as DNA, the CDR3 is TGTGCCAGCAGTTTCCATCAGGGAGGGGGGACTGAAGCTTTCTTT. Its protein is CASSFHQGGGTEAFF.

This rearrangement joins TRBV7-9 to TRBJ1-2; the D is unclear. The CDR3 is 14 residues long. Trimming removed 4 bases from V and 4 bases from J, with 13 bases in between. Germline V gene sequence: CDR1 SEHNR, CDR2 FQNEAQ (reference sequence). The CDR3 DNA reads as TGTGCCAGCAGCTCAAACAGCGGAGCCTATGGCTACACCTTC. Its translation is CASSSNSGAYGYTF.

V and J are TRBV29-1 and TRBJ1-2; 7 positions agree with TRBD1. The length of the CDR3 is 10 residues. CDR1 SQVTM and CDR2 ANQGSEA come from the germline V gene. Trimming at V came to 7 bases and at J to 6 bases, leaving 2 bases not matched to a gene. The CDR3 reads CSGDRDGYTF. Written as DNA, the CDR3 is TGCAGCGGAGACAGGGATGGCTACACCTTC. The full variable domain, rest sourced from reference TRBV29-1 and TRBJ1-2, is SAVISQKPSRDICQRGTSLTIQCQVDSQVTMMFWYRQQPGQSLTLIATANQGSEATYESGFVIDKFPISRPNLTFSTLTVSNMSPEDSSIYLCSGDRDGYTFGSGTRLTVV.

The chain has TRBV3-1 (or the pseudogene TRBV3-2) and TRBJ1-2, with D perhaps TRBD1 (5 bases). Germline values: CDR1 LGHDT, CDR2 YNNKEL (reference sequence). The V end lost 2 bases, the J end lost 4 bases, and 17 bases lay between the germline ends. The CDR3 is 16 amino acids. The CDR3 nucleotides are TGTGCCAGCAGCCAATCGTGGGTAGGGGATGGCTATGGCTACACCTTC. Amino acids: CASSQSWVGDGYGYTF.

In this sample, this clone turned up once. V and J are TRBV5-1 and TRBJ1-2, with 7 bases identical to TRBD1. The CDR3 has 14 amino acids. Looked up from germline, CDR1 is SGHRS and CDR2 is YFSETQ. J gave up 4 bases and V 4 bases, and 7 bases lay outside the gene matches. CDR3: CASSPGDSSYGYTF. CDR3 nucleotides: TGCGCCAGCAGCCCCGGGGACAGCAGCTATGGCTACACCTTC.

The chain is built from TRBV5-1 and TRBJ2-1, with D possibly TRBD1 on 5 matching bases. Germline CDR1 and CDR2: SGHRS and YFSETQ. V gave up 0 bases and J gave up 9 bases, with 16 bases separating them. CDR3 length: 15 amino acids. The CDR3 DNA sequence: TGCGCCAGCAGCTTGGAGGGCGACAGTCGAGGTGAGCAGTTCTTC. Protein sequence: CASSLEGDSRGEQFF.

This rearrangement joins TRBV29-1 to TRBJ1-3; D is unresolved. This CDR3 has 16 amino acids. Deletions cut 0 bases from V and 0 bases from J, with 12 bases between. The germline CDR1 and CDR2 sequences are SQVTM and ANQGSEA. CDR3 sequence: CSVEDGVRSSGNTIYF. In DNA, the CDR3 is TGCAGCGTTGAAGACGGGGTCAGGAGCTCTGGAAACACCATATATTTT. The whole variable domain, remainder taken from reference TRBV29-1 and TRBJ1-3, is SAVISQKPSRDICQRGTSLTIQCQVDSQVTMMFWYRQQPGQSLTLIATANQGSEATYESGFVIDKFPISRPNLTFSTLTVSNMSPEDSSIYLCSVEDGVRSSGNTIYFGEGSWLTVV.

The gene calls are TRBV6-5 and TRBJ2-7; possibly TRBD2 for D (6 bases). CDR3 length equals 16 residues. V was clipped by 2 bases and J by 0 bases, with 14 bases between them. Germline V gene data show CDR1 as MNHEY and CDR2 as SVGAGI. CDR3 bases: TGTGCCAGCAGTTACCTGGGGGGATCCTACTCCTACGAGCAGTACTTC. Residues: CASSYLGGSYSYEQYF.

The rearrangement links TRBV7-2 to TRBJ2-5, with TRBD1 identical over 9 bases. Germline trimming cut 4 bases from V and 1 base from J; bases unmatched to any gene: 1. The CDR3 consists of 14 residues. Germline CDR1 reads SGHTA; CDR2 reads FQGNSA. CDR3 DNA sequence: TGTGCCAGCAGCTACAGGGGGCCCCAAGAGACCCAGTACTTC. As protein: CASSYRGPQETQYF.

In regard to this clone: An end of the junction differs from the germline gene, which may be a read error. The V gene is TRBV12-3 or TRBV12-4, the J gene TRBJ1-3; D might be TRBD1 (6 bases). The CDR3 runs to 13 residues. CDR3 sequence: CASSSGTILGGVF. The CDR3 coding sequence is TGTGCCAGCAGCAGCGGGACAATCCTCGGGGGGGTATTT.

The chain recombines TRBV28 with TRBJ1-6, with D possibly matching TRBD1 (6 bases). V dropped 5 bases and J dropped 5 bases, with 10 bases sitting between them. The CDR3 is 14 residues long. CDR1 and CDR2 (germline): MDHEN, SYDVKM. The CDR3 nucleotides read TGTGCCAGCAGTATCGGACAGAATAATTCACCCCTCCACTTT. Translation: CASSIGQNNSPLHF.

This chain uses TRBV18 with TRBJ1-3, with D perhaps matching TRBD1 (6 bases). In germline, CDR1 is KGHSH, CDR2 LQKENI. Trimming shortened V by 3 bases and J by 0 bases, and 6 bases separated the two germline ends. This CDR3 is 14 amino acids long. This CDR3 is CASSPGHSGNTIYF. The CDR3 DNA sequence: TGTGCCAGCTCACCGGGACACTCTGGAAACACCATATATTTT.

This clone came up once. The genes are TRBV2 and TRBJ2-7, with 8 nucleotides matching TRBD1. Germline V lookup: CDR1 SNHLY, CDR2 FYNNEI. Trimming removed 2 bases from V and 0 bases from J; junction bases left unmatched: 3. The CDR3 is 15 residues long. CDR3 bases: TGTGCCAGCAGTGAATGGGACAGGAGCTCCTACGAGCAGTACTTC. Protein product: CASSEWDRSSYEQYF.